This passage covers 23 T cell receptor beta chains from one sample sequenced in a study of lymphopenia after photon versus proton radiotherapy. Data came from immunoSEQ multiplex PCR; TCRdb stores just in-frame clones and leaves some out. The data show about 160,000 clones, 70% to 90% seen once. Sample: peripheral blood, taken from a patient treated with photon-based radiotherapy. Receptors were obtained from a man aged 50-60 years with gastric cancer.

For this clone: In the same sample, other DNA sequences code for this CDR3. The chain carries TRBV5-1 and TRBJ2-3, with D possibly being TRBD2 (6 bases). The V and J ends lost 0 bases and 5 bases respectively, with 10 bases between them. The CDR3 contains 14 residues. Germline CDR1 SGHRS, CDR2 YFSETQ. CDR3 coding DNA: TGCGCCAGCAGCTTGGTGGGAGGACAAGATACGCAGTATTTT. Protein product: CASSLVGGQDTQYF.

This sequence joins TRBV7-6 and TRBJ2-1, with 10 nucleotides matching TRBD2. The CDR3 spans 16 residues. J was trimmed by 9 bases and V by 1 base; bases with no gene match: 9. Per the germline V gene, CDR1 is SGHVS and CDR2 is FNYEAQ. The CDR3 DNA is TGTGCCAGCAGCTTAGGCGTGGCTAGCGGGGGCCCTGAGCAGTTCTTC. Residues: CASSLGVASGGPEQFF.

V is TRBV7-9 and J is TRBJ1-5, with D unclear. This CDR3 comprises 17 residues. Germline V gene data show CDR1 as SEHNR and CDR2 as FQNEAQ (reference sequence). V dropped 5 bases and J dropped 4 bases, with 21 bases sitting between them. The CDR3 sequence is CASSPSGGVGGNQPQHF. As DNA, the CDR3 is TGTGCCAGCAGCCCGTCCGGCGGGGTGGGAGGGAATCAGCCCCAGCATTTT.

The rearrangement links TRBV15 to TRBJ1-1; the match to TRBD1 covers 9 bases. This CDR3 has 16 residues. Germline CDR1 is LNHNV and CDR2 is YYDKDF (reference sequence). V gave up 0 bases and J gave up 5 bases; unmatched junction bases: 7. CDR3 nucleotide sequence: TGTGCCACCAGCAGAGATCGGGGCGACAGGGGGACTGAAGCTTTCTTT. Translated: CATSRDRGDRGTEAFF.

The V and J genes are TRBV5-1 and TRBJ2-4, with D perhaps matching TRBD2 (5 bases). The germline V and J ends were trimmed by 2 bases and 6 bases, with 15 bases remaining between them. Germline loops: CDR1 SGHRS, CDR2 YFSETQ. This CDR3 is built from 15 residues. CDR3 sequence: CASSLEGGLRNIQYF. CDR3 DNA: TGCGCCAGCAGCTTAGAAGGAGGCTTAAGAAACATTCAGTACTTC.

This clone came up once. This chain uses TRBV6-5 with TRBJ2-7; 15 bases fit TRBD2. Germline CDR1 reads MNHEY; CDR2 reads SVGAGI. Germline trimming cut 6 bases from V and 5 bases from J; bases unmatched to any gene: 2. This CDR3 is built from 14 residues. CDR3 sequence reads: CASRGLAGGNEQYF. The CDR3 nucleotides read TGTGCCAGCAGGGGACTAGCGGGAGGTAACGAGCAGTACTTC.

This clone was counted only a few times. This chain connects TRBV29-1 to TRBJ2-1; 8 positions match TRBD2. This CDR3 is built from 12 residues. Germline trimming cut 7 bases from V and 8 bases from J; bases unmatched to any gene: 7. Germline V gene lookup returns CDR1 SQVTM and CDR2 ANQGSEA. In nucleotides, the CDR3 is TGCAGCGCTACCGGACTAGCACATGAGCAGTTCTTC. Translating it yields CSATGLAHEQFF.

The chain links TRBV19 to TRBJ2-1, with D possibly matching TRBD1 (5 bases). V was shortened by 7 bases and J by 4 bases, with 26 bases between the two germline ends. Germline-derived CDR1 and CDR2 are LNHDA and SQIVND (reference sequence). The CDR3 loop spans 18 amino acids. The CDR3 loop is CASKSAALGVGSYNEQFF. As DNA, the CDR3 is TGTGCCAGTAAGTCCGCGGCGCTAGGGGTCGGGTCTTACAATGAGCAGTTCTTC.

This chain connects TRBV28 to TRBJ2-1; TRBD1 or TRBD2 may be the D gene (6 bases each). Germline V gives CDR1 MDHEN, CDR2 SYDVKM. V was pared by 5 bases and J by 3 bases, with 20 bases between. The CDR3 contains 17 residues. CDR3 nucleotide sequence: TGTGCCAGCAGTCTAGGTGTAGGGGGGCTTCTCTACAATGAGCAGTTCTTC. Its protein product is CASSLGVGGLLYNEQFF.

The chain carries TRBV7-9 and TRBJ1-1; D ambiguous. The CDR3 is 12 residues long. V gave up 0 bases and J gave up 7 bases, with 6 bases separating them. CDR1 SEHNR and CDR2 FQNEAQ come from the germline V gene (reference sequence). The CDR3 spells CASSLAGDEAFF. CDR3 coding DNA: TGTGCCAGCAGCTTAGCGGGAGATGAAGCTTTCTTT.

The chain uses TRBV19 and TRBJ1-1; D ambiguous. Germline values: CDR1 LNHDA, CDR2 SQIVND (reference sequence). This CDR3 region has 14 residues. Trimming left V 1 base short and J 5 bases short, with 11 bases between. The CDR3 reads CASSIGGKGTEAFF. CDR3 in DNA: TGTGCCAGTAGTATAGGAGGGAAAGGGACTGAAGCTTTCTTT.

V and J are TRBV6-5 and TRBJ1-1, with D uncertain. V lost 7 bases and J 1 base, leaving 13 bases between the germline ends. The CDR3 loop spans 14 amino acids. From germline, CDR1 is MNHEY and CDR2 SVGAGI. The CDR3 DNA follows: TGTGCCAGCACCGATGGTGGAAGGAACACTGAAGCTTTCTTT. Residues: CASTDGGRNTEAFF.

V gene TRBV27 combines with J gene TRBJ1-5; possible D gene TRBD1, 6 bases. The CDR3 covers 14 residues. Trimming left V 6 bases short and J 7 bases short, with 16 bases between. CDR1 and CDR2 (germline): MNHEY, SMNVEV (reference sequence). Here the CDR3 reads CASSLIQGHQPQHF. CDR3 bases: TGTGCCAGCAGCTTAATCCAGGGACACCAGCCCCAGCATTTT.

The CDR3 DNA follows: TGTGCCAGCTGCCGGGAAACCTACAATGAGCAGTTCTTC. Protein: CASCRETYNEQFF. The rearrangement joins TRBV2 to TRBJ2-1, with D possibly matching TRBD2 (5 bases). The CDR3 contains 13 residues. V lost 8 bases to trimming and J lost 2 bases, with 10 bases between them. Germline assignment: CDR1 SNHLY and CDR2 FYNNEI.

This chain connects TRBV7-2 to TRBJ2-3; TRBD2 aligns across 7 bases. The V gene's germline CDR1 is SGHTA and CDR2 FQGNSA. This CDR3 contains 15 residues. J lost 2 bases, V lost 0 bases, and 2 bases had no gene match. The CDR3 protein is CASSLASGNTDTQYF. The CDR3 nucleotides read TGTGCCAGCAGCTTAGCCAGCGGGAACACAGATACGCAGTATTTT.

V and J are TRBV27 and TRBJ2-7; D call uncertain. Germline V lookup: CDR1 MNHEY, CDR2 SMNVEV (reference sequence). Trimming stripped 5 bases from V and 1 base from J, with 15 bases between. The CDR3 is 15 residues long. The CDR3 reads CASSPHIEGSYEQYF. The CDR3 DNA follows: TGTGCCAGCAGTCCCCACATAGAAGGTTCCTACGAGCAGTACTTC.

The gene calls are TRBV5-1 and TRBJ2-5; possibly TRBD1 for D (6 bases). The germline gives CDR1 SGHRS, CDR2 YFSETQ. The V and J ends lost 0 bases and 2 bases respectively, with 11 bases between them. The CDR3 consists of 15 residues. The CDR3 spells CASSLASRGQETQYF. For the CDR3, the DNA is TGCGCCAGCAGCTTGGCCTCCAGGGGACAAGAGACCCAGTACTTC. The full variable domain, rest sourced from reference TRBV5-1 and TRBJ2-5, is KAGVTQTPRYLIKTRGQQVTLSCSPISGHRSVSWYQQTPGQGLQFLFEYFSETQRNKGNFPGRFSGRQFSNSRSEMNVSTLELGDSALYLCASSLASRGQETQYFGPGTRLLVL.

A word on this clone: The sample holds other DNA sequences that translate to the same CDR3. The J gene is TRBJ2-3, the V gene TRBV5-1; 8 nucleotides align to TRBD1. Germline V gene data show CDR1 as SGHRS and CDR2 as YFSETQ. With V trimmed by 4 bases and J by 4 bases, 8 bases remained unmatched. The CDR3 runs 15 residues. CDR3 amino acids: CASSLSGGSADTQYF. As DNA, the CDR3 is TGCGCCAGCAGCCTGTCAGGGGGCTCGGCAGATACGCAGTATTTT.

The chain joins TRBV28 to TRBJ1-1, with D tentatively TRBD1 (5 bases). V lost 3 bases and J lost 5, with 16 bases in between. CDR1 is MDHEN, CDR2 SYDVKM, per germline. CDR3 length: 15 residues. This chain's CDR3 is CASSLPTQGFTEAFF. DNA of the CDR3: TGTGCCAGCAGTTTGCCTACTCAGGGTTTTACTGAAGCTTTCTTT.

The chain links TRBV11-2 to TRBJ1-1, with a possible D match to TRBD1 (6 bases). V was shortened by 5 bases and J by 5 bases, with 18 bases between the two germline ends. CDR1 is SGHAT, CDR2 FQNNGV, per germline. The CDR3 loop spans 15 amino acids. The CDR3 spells CASSPQGRGGTEAFF. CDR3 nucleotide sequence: TGTGCCAGCAGCCCCCAGGGGCGGGGTGGGACTGAAGCTTTCTTT.

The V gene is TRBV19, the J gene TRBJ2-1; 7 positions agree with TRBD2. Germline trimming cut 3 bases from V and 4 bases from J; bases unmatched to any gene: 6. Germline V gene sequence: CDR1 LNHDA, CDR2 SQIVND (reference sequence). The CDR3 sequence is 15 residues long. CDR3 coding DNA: TGTGCCAGTAGTATCCCTAGCGGCTTGTACAATGAGCAGTTCTTC. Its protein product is CASSIPSGLYNEQFF.

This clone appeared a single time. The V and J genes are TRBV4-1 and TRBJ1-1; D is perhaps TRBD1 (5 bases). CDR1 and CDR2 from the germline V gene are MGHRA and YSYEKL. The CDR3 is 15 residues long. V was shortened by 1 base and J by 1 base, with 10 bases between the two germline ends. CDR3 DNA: TGCGCCAGCAGCCAAGTGGGACGGACGAACACTGAAGCTTTCTTT. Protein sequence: CASSQVGRTNTEAFF.

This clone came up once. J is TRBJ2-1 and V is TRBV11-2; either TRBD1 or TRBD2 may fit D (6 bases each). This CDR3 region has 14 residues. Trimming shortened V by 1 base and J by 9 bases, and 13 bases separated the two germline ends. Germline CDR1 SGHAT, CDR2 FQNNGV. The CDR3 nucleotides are TGTGCCAGCAGCTTAGGGGCCAGGGGAGGTGAGCAGTTCTTC. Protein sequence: CASSLGARGGEQFF.